This is a list of T cell receptor beta chains from one sample in a study of T cell repertoires in cytomegalovirus infection. Which antigens these TCRs recognize remains unknown. Each CDR3 protein gets one entry after TCRdb re-called the reads with MiXCR. The sample shows about 920,000 distinct CDR3 sequences, about 33% of them seen only once. This specimen was cultured CD8+ T cells from PBMCs, taken from culture after CMV antigen stimulation. These receptors were obtained from a human donor in good health (CMV status not recorded). Some clones in this sample may be carry-over from other donors' samples. Each CDR3 is given with its conserved first and last residue. D genes are given only for firm matches. Only some rows state a clone size, as once, few, many or a class for expanded clones.

TRBJ1-2 TRBV5-1 - - TGCGCCAGCAGCTTGGTGTTTGGGACAAGTCAAGTTTATGGCTACACCTTC CASSLVFGTSQVYGYTF
TRBJ2-5 TRBV5-6 few - TGTGCCAGCAGCTTGGCCCAGGACTCCGGGACCCAGTACTTC CASSLAQDSGTQYF
TRBJ2-4 TRBV19 few TRBD2 TGTGCCAGTAGTTCACGGACTAGCGGGTTAGCCAAAAACATTCAGTACTTC CASSSRTSGLAKNIQYF
TRBJ1-2 TRBV12-5 - TRBD1 TGTGCTAGTGGTTTGGACAGGGGCGGTTATGGCTACACCTTC CASGLDRGGYGYTF
TRBJ2-1 TRBV7-6 few TRBD2 TGTGCCAGCAGCTTCCGAACCGCCGGGACTAGCGGGGAGGAGCAGTTCTTC CASSFRTAGTSGEEQFF
TRBJ2-7 TRBV7-6 - TRBD2 TGTGCCAGCAGCTTAGCGGGGAGGGACTACGAGCAGTACTTC CASSLAGRDYEQYF
TRBJ2-2 TRBV15 - TRBD2 TGTGCCACCAGCAGAGAACTAGCGGGGGGGCACACCGGGGAGCTGTTTTTT CATSRELAGGHTGELFF
TRBJ1-6 TRBV19 - - TGTGCCAGTACCGTGGGCACTGCACAAAATTCACCCCTCCACTTT CASTVGTAQNSPLHF
TRBJ2-2 TRBV6-5 once - TGTGCCAGCAGTTACTCGATAGAAGGCGGGGAGCTGTTTTTT CASSYSIEGGELFF
TRBJ2-7 TRBV7-6 many - TGTGCCAGCAGCTTAAGAGAGTATGAGCAGTACTTC CASSLREYEQYF
TRBJ2-3 TRBV12-5 few TRBD2 TGTGCTAGTGGTTTCACCGCGGGAGGCACAGATACGCAGTATTTT CASGFTAGGTDTQYF
TRBJ2-1 TRBV6-5 - TRBD1 TGTGCCAGCAGCTTACACCCCGAAGACAGGGGGAACAATGAGCAGTTCTTC CASSLHPEDRGNNEQFF
TRBJ1-6 TRBV19 few - TGTGCCAGTATGGGGGTCTCCTATAATTCACCCCTCCACTTT CASMGVSYNSPLHF
TRBJ2-6 TRBV2 once - TGTGCCAGCAGAGTAACAGGGTCTGGGGCCAACGTCCTGACTTTC CASRVTGSGANVLTF
TRBJ1-1 TRBV7-6 - TRBD1 TGTGCCAGCAGCCCCGGACAGGGGGCTTTCTTT CASSPGQGAFF
TRBJ2-1 TRBV27 - - TGTGCCAGCAGTTTAGGGTTTTCGGGCTCCTACAATGAGCAGTTCTTC CASSLGFSGSYNEQFF
TRBJ1-4 TRBV28 few TRBD1 TGTGCCAGCAGTTTCTGGACAGGGGGTGAAAAACTGTTTTTT CASSFWTGGEKLFF